The present T cell receptor beta chain was sequenced within a study of long-term antiretroviral therapy in people with HIV. Per germline, CDR1 LNHDA and CDR2 SQIVND (reference sequence). The CDR3 consists of 15 residues. V shed 5 bases and J 0 bases; nucleotides not matched to a gene: 2. Survey level was the resolution at which the v3.0 immunoSEQ assay ran. Clones were read by immunoSEQ multiplex PCR, and TCRdb kept only the in-frame ones, dropping some. The sample lists 30,000 or so clones, about four fifths seen once, with 3% to 3.5% in the top ten. Participants with HIV, all of them, were treated in the United States. General observations from the study: Specimens of blood were obtained during about 2004 to 2018, possibly under older ART regimens. Diversity measured after ART increased yet remained under transplant donor controls.

In regard to this clone: The target antigen is unknown.

This clonotype was obtained from a man in his fifties or sixties with HIV. The sequenced sample was unsorted PBMCs, obtained 3 years after starting antiretroviral therapy. This chain joins TRBV19 and TRBJ2-7; 12 positions match TRBD1. The CDR3 loop is CASSPGQGASYEQYF. The CDR3 DNA follows: TGTGCCAGTAGTCCGGGACAGGGGGCCTCCTACGAGCAGTACTTC.